The 27 T cell receptor beta chains below come from one sample, sequenced in a study of T cells after yellow fever vaccination. TCRdb re-analysed the 5' RACE reads in MiXCR, keeping a single row per CDR3 protein. The repertoire holds fewer than 450,000 distinct CDR3 sequences, with 4% as singletons. Source: PBMCs, taken 5 days after the yellow fever booster vaccination. These receptor sequences come from a man aged 18-30 years who received the YFV17D yellow fever vaccine.

J is TRBJ1-1 and V is TRBV7-8, with TRBD1 matching 11 bases. The V segment lost 5 bases and the J segment 1 base; nucleotides outside the gene matches: 12. The CDR3 is made up of 18 amino acids. Germline V gene sequence: CDR1 SGHVS, CDR2 FQNEAQ. The CDR3 coding sequence is TGTGCCAGCAGCAGACCTCCCCCGGGACAGGGGGGGAACACTGAAGCTTTCTTT. Translated: CASSRPPPGQGGNTEAFF.

This clonotype was picked up many times. The chain combines TRBV19 with TRBJ2-3, with 9 bases identical to TRBD1. The germline V gene has CDR1 LNHDA and CDR2 SQIVND (reference sequence). This CDR3 has 15 residues. V shed 4 bases, J shed 0 bases, and the junction held 2 bases outside the gene matches. The CDR3 DNA reads TGTGCCAGTAGTAACGGACAGGGGAGCACAGATACGCAGTATTTT. Residues: CASSNGQGSTDTQYF. Full variable domain (remainder filled in from reference TRBV19 and TRBJ2-3): DGGITQSPKYLFRKEGQNVTLSCEQNLNHDAMYWYRQDPGQGLRLIYYSQIVNDFQKGDIAEGYSVSREKKESFPLTVTSAQKNPTAFYLCASSNGQGSTDTQYFGPGTRLTVL.

The chain carries TRBV7-3 and TRBJ1-2; D gene ambiguous. Germline-derived CDR1 and CDR2 are SGHTA and FQGTGA. This CDR3 has 13 residues. V lost 4 bases and J lost 6, with 12 bases in between. In DNA, the CDR3 is TGTGCCAGCAGCTCGTACTCAGGTGATGGCTACACCTTC. Translating gives CASSSYSGDGYTF.

The J gene is TRBJ2-3, the V gene TRBV6-5, with D possibly matching TRBD1 (6 bases). This CDR3 is built from 14 residues. The germline V gene encodes CDR1 MNHEY and CDR2 SVGAGI. V lost 0 bases to trimming and J lost 5 bases, with 9 bases between them. The CDR3 DNA reads TGTGCCAGCAGTTACTCGAACAGGGAAGATACGCAGTATTTT. Residues: CASSYSNREDTQYF.

Only a few counts were recorded for this clonotype. The CDR3 loop reads CAISAGDSPLHF. CDR3 in DNA: TGTGCCATCAGTGCAGGCGATTCACCCCTCCACTTT. This chain links TRBV10-3 with TRBJ1-6; no definite D call. Germline CDR1 reads ENHRY; CDR2 reads SYGVKD. The length of the CDR3 is 12 residues. Trimming stripped 4 bases from V and 8 bases from J, with 6 bases between.

This clonotype was observed many times. The chain couples TRBV5-1 to TRBJ2-3, with 9 nucleotides matching TRBD1. The CDR3 sequence is 14 residues long. Trimming removed 4 bases from V and 5 bases from J; junction bases left unmatched: 5. Germline V CDR1 and CDR2: SGHRS, YFSETQ. The CDR3 here is CASSMDRGGDTQYF. The CDR3 DNA reads as TGCGCCAGCAGCATGGACAGGGGAGGAGATACGCAGTATTTT.

This clonotype showed up many times. The J gene is TRBJ2-7, the V gene TRBV7-9; D is unresolved. Trimming left V 5 bases short and J 2 bases short, with 16 bases between. The CDR3 has 15 amino acids. From germline, CDR1 is SEHNR and CDR2 FQNEAQ (reference sequence). The CDR3 DNA follows: TGTGCCAGCAGCCCTCCCCCCCTTGGCCCCTACGAGCAGTACGTC. Its protein is CASSPPPLGPYEQYV.

The chain couples TRBV10-2 to TRBJ1-6, with 8 bases that match TRBD1. The CDR3 spans 15 residues. V trimming: 2 bases; J trimming: 4 bases; junction bases outside the gene matches: 1. The V gene's germline CDR1 is WSHSY and CDR2 SAAADI. The CDR3 DNA sequence: TGCGCCAGCAGTGAGCGGACAGGGTATAATTCACCCCTCCACTTT. As protein: CASSERTGYNSPLHF.

There are many counts of this clonotype. The chain employs TRBV6-2 or TRBV6-3 and TRBJ2-5; D might be TRBD2 (5 bases). V gave up 6 bases and J gave up 4 bases, with 18 bases separating them. Looked up from germline, CDR1 is MNHEY and CDR2 is SVGEGT. This CDR3 contains 15 residues. The CDR3 DNA is TGTGCCAGCAGACCACTAGGGCCGGTCGGAGAGACCCAGTACTTC. It encodes CASRPLGPVGETQYF.

This clonotype came up many times. The genes are TRBV7-9 and TRBJ1-1; D gene uncertain. The germline V gene has CDR1 SEHNR and CDR2 FQNEAQ (reference sequence). The V end lost 6 bases, the J end lost 1 base, and 9 bases lay between the germline ends. This CDR3 spans 13 amino acids. Here the CDR3 reads CASSPPENTEAFF. The CDR3 coding sequence is TGTGCCAGCAGTCCCCCAGAGAACACTGAAGCTTTCTTT.

This clonotype was recorded at least ten times. The chain combines TRBV5-1 with TRBJ2-4; TRBD1 is a possible D gene (6 bases). Germline V gene data show CDR1 as SGHRS and CDR2 as YFSETQ. The CDR3 is made up of 13 amino acids. Between the trimmed V and J ends, which lost 7 bases and 2 bases, there was a span of 10 bases. The CDR3 DNA is TGCGCCAGCCGAGGGGGAACCAAAAACATTCAGTACTTC. Protein: CASRGGTKNIQYF.

V and J are TRBV18 and TRBJ2-5; 7 positions agree with TRBD1. V was clipped by 2 bases and J by 5 bases; unmatched bases: 5. The CDR3 spans 14 residues. Germline CDR1 is KGHSH and CDR2 is LQKENI. The CDR3 loop is CASSPDRVVETQYF. CDR3 bases: TGTGCCAGCTCACCAGACAGGGTAGTCGAGACCCAGTACTTC.

This clonotype appeared a few times. The CDR3 spells CASRNGGATGELFF. Written as DNA, the CDR3 is TGTGCCAGCAGGAACGGGGGGGCAACCGGGGAGCTGTTTTTT. This chain uses TRBV27 with TRBJ2-2; 8 positions match TRBD2. Germline V gives CDR1 MNHEY, CDR2 SMNVEV (reference sequence). The V gene end was trimmed by 6 bases and the J gene end by 5 bases; junction bases not matched to a gene: 5. The CDR3 length is 14 residues.

In its sample, this clonotype was seen a few times. The rearrangement joins TRBV20-1 to TRBJ2-5; tentative D call: TRBD2 (5 bases). Deletions cut 3 bases from V and 1 base from J, with 15 bases between. Germline CDR1 is DFQATT and CDR2 is SNEGSKA (reference sequence). The CDR3 loop spans 15 amino acids. This CDR3 reads CSARPMGRLQETQYF. CDR3 DNA sequence: TGCAGTGCTAGGCCAATGGGGAGACTCCAAGAGACCCAGTACTTC.

V is TRBV6-1 and J is TRBJ1-2; 7 bases map to TRBD1. There are 13 residues in the CDR3. Trimming cost V 6 bases and J 4 bases; bases outside gene matches: 5. Germline CDR1 reads MNHNS; CDR2 reads SASEGT. In nucleotides, the CDR3 is TGTGCCAGCAGGACAGGGATTGTCTATGGCTACACCTTC. This translates into CASRTGIVYGYTF.

The rearrangement joins TRBV24-1 to TRBJ2-1; D unresolved. The CDR3 has 9 amino acids. CDR1 is KGHDR and CDR2 is SFDVKD in the germline V gene. V was pared by 2 bases and J by 15 bases, with 4 bases between. The CDR3 loop is CATSDSRFF. CDR3 coding DNA: TGTGCCACCAGTGATTCCAGGTTCTTC.

V gene TRBV29-1 combines with J gene TRBJ1-5; 7 nucleotides agree with TRBD1. CDR1 is SQVTM, CDR2 ANQGSEA, per germline. V lost 4 bases to trimming and J lost 1 base; unmatched junction nucleotides: 4. There are 14 residues in the CDR3. DNA of the CDR3: TGCAGCGTTGGACAGGGTAGGAGCAATCAGCCCCAGCATTTT. Protein: CSVGQGRSNQPQHF.

This clonotype occurred many times. This chain links TRBV10-3 with TRBJ2-7, with a weak D call TRBD2 (6 bases). Germline assignment: CDR1 ENHRY and CDR2 SYGVKD. Trimming pared 10 bases from V and 3 bases from J, leaving 10 bases between. CDR3 size: 11 residues. This CDR3 reads CATRDFYEQYV. The CDR3 nucleotides are TGTGCCACGAGGGACTTCTACGAGCAGTACGTC.

This chain connects TRBV29-1 to TRBJ1-2, with 7 nucleotides matching TRBD1. Germline assignment: CDR1 SQVTM and CDR2 ANQGSEA. The V gene end was trimmed by 5 bases and the J gene end by 2 bases; junction bases not matched to a gene: 5. This CDR3 comprises 13 residues. The CDR3 DNA reads TGCAGCGTTATGACAGGGATGAACTATGGCTACACCTTC. Translated: CSVMTGMNYGYTF.

The table lists this clonotype with a few counts. This rearrangement joins TRBV5-1 to TRBJ1-6; weak D call: TRBD1 (6 bases). The CDR3 is made up of 17 amino acids. From germline, CDR1 is SGHRS and CDR2 YFSETQ. Trimming pared 2 bases from V and 7 bases from J, leaving 19 bases between. The CDR3 protein is CASSLVPGGSGNSPLHF. Here the CDR3 DNA reads TGCGCCAGCAGCTTAGTTCCGGGGGGCTCTGGCAATTCACCCCTCCACTTT.

The rearrangement uses TRBV20-1 and TRBJ1-1; D might be TRBD1 (5 bases). The V and J ends lost 0 bases and 6 bases respectively, with 14 bases between them. The CDR3 extends over 14 amino acids. Germline V gene lookup returns CDR1 DFQATT and CDR2 SNEGSKA (reference sequence). The CDR3 spells CSARDIQGVAEAFF. Written as DNA, the CDR3 is TGCAGTGCTAGAGATATCCAGGGCGTTGCTGAAGCTTTCTTT.

The gene calls are TRBV20-1 and TRBJ2-2, with 11 bases that match TRBD2. This CDR3 spans 16 amino acids. Per the germline V gene, CDR1 is DFQATT and CDR2 is SNEGSKA (reference sequence). Trimming removed 1 base from V and 2 bases from J; junction bases left unmatched: 3. CDR3 amino acids: CSARVGTSGNTGELFF. CDR3 coding DNA: TGCAGTGCTAGAGTCGGGACTAGCGGAAACACCGGGGAGCTGTTTTTT.

This clonotype was counted many times. The chain employs TRBV6-6 and TRBJ1-4; no clear D gene. The CDR3 extends over 15 amino acids. V lost 1 base and J lost 0, with 6 bases in between. Germline CDR1 is MNHNY and CDR2 is SVGAGI (reference sequence). CDR3 nucleotide sequence: TGTGCCAGCAGTTACTTGACTTCAACTAATGAAAAACTGTTTTTT. Translated: CASSYLTSTNEKLFF.

The chain uses TRBV7-3 and TRBJ2-3; 10 nucleotides match TRBD1. This CDR3 has 14 residues. V shed 5 bases, J shed 4 bases, and the junction held 3 bases outside the gene matches. Germline loops: CDR1 SGHTA, CDR2 FQGTGA. This CDR3 is CASSDRGQADTQYF. In nucleotides, the CDR3 is TGTGCCAGCAGCGACAGGGGGCAGGCAGATACGCAGTATTTT.

This clonotype was counted between two and nine times. The J gene is TRBJ2-3, the V gene TRBV12-5; perhaps TRBD1 as D (6 bases). With 0 bases removed from V and 5 bases from J, the gap between germline ends came to 6 bases. Germline CDR1 reads LGHNT; CDR2 reads FRNRAP. The CDR3 has 13 amino acids. CDR3 region: CASGLVGGDTQYF. The CDR3 region has the DNA TGTGCTAGTGGTTTGGTAGGGGGAGATACGCAGTATTTT.

This clonotype was recorded many times. The chain is built from TRBV11-2 and TRBJ2-3; tentatively, D is TRBD2 (6 bases). Trimming shortened V by 6 bases and J by 1 base, and 14 bases separated the two germline ends. Germline-derived CDR1 and CDR2 are SGHAT and FQNNGV. CDR3 length: 15 residues. CDR3 amino acids: CASREGQLGTDTQYF. The DNA of the CDR3 is TGTGCCAGCAGGGAGGGCCAGCTGGGCACAGATACGCAGTATTTT.

This chain joins TRBV5-5 and TRBJ2-5, with 12 bases aligning to TRBD2. This CDR3 region has 16 residues. Losses at the gene ends were 2 bases for V and 5 bases for J; bases not matched to a gene: 7. CDR1 is SGHKS and CDR2 is YYEKEE in the germline V gene (reference sequence). CDR3 region: CASSFVLAGGLETQYF. DNA of the CDR3: TGTGCCAGCAGCTTCGTTCTAGCGGGGGGGCTCGAGACCCAGTACTTC. Complete variable domain (other parts from reference TRBV5-5 and TRBJ2-5): DAGVTQSPTHLIKTRGQQVTLRCSPISGHKSVSWYQQVLGQGPQFIFQYYEKEERGRGNFPDRFSARQFPNYSSELNVNALLLGDSALYLCASSFVLAGGLETQYFGPGTRLLVL.